This T cell receptor (beta chain) was sequenced in a study of T cells in Graves' hyperthyroidism and ophthalmopathy. V lost 0 bases, J lost 5 bases, and 10 bases stayed unmatched. The CDR3 spans 17 residues. Germline CDR1 SGHKS, CDR2 YYEKEE (reference sequence). Amplification targeted TCR beta CDR3 regions from RNA transcripts. With the HTBI primer set, the TCR CDR3 went through a first round of RT-PCR. TCRdb re-derived calls from the multiplex PCR reads in MiXCR, one entry per CDR3 protein. This table has almost 600,000 distinct CDR3 sequences, approximately 13% appearing once. The chain joins TRBV5-5 to TRBJ1-4; 7 nucleotides line up with TRBD1. The specimen was blood. This receptor was obtained from a woman between 25 and 40 years old with Graves' hyperthyroidism that later progressed to Graves' ophthalmopathy. CDR3 protein: CASSLVLSWDSNEKLFF. The CDR3 coding sequence is TGTGCCAGCAGCTTGGTTTTGTCTTGGGACAGCAATGAAAAACTGTTTTTT.